The 16 T cell receptor beta chains listed next were all sequenced from one sample in a study of neurological immune-mediated disorders. MiXCR was run by TCRdb on the 5' RACE reads, yielding one entry per CDR3 protein. The sample records more than 35,000 distinct CDR3 sequences, approximately 2.8% being singletons. The sample taken for sequencing was PBMCs. Every receptor here comes from a woman aged 45 to 65 with multiple sclerosis.

In this sample, this clonotype turned up many times. V is TRBV7-3 and J is TRBJ2-3; D is possibly TRBD2 (6 bases). The CDR3 runs 15 residues. The germline V and J ends were trimmed by 0 bases and 2 bases, with 9 bases remaining between them. Germline V gives CDR1 SGHTA, CDR2 FQGTGA. In nucleotides, the CDR3 is TGTGCCAGCAGCTTAACTAGCGGACTCACAGATACGCAGTATTTT. Its translation is CASSLTSGLTDTQYF.

Ten or more counts support this clonotype. The chain has TRBV12-3 or TRBV12-4 and TRBJ2-5; weak D call: TRBD1 (6 bases). CDR3 length: 15 amino acids. The V gene lost 3 bases and the J gene lost 3 bases, with 14 bases spanning the gap. CDR3 in amino acids: CASSFWGPGKETQYF. CDR3 bases: TGTGCCAGCAGTTTTTGGGGGCCAGGGAAAGAGACCCAGTACTTC.

This clonotype was counted many times. V is TRBV20-1 and J is TRBJ2-2; 7 bases line up with TRBD1. Trimming took 6 bases from V and 4 from J; bases not matched to a gene: 11. Germline V lookup: CDR1 DFQATT, CDR2 SNEGSKA (reference sequence). This CDR3 is built from 15 residues. CDR3 coding DNA: TGCAGTGCAATAGGTCAGGGGGTCGGCACCGGGGAGCTGTTTTTT. It translates to CSAIGQGVGTGELFF.

This clonotype was observed many times. The rearrangement uses TRBV20-1 and TRBJ2-5; tentative D call: TRBD2 (6 bases). The V gene's germline CDR1 is DFQATT and CDR2 SNEGSKA (reference sequence). CDR3 length: 15 residues. Trimming removed 5 bases from V and 7 bases from J, with 23 bases in between. DNA of the CDR3: TGCAGTGCTGTGGACTATACCGGGGTCGTCTGGACCCAGTACTTC. Translating it yields CSAVDYTGVVWTQYF.

In this sample, this clonotype turned up many times. The rearrangement uses TRBV4-1 and TRBJ1-1; D unresolved. V lost 2 bases and J 8 bases, leaving 18 bases between the germline ends. The CDR3 is 15 amino acids. The germline V gene has CDR1 MGHRA and CDR2 YSYEKL. In nucleotides, the CDR3 is TGCGCCAGCAGCCAACCACCCCAGAGGATCGGGGAAGCTTTCTTT. As protein: CASSQPPQRIGEAFF.

This clonotype was observed at least ten times. The V and J genes are TRBV4-2 and TRBJ2-3; D is uncertain. The V gene's germline CDR1 is LGHNA and CDR2 YNFKEQ. CDR3 size: 13 residues. V was pared by 0 bases and J by 2 bases, with 3 bases between. CDR3 in amino acids: CASSQELTDTQYF. The CDR3 nucleotides read TGTGCCAGCAGCCAAGAACTCACAGATACGCAGTATTTT.

The CDR3 DNA follows: TGTGCCAGCAGCCAGGAGGGGACCAACTATGGCTACACCTTC. Its translation: CASSQEGTNYGYTF. The chain combines TRBV3-1 with TRBJ1-2, with a weak D call TRBD1 (5 bases). The V and J ends lost 3 bases and 2 bases respectively, with 10 bases between them. Germline assignment: CDR1 LGHDT and CDR2 YNNKEL (reference sequence). CDR3 length: 14 residues. Based on the CDR3 plus reference TRBV3-1 and TRBJ1-2, the full variable domain is DTAVSQTPKYLVTQMGNDKSIKCEQNLGHDTMYWYKQDSKKFLKIMFSYNNKELIINETVPNRFSPKSPDKAHLNLHINSLELGDSAVYFCASSQEGTNYGYTFGSGTRLTVV.

This clonotype was recorded at least ten times. V usage is TRBV7-2 and J usage is TRBJ2-3; D perhaps matches TRBD1 (7 bases). With 7 bases removed from V and 8 bases from J, the gap between germline ends came to 16 bases. Germline V gene sequence: CDR1 SGHTA, CDR2 FQGNSA. The length of the CDR3 is 13 residues. CDR3 in DNA: TGTGCCAGCACCATTAGCCAGGGGGGTACGCAGTATTTT. Amino acids: CASTISQGGTQYF.

The sample holds many counts of this clonotype. This chain joins TRBV5-1 and TRBJ2-7; D remains unclear. Germline CDR1 and CDR2: SGHRS and YFSETQ. This CDR3 spans 14 amino acids. Trimming removed 0 bases at V and 1 base at J, with 8 bases between. CDR3 sequence: CASSLAGDSYEQYF. Written as DNA, the CDR3 is TGCGCCAGCAGCTTGGCTGGGGATTCCTACGAGCAGTACTTC. The whole variable domain, remainder taken from reference TRBV5-1 and TRBJ2-7, is KAGVTQTPRYLIKTRGQQVTLSCSPISGHRSVSWYQQTPGQGLQFLFEYFSETQRNKGNFPGRFSGRQFSNSRSEMNVSTLELGDSALYLCASSLAGDSYEQYFGPGTRLTVT.

This clonotype was seen at least ten times. V usage is TRBV20-1 and J usage is TRBJ1-2; no clear D gene. The germline V and J ends were trimmed by 3 bases and 1 base, with 9 bases remaining between them. The CDR3 runs to 13 residues. CDR1 is DFQATT, CDR2 SNEGSKA, per germline (reference sequence). The CDR3 sequence: CSASSWDNYGYTF. CDR3 nucleotide sequence: TGCAGTGCTAGTTCTTGGGATAACTATGGCTACACCTTC.

This clonotype was found many times. The chain has TRBV7-3 and TRBJ2-3; 7 bases map to TRBD2. Germline CDR1 is SGHTA and CDR2 is FQGTGA. This CDR3 region has 15 residues. V dropped 2 bases and J dropped 5; count of bases not matched to a gene: 7. Here the CDR3 reads CASSLLAGAGDTQYF. The CDR3 nucleotides are TGTGCCAGCAGCTTACTGGCGGGAGCGGGAGATACGCAGTATTTT.

Many counts were recorded for this clonotype. The CDR3 does not end in the conserved phenylalanine or tryptophan, so this is likely a read error. Because the CDR3's place on the DNA is in doubt, the DNA is left out and the CDR3 is given as listed by TCRdb. The gene calls are TRBV10-3 and TRBJ1-3. Germline CDR1 ENHRY, CDR2 SYGVKD. Inclusive of both ends, the CDR3 amounts to 10 amino acids. This CDR3 reads CAISELRRWV.

This clonotype was found many times. The chain is built from TRBV5-1 and TRBJ2-2; TRBD2 matches 12 bases. This CDR3 comprises 17 residues. Germline V CDR1 and CDR2: SGHRS, YFSETQ. J was trimmed by 4 bases and V by 1 base; bases with no gene match: 5. CDR3 loop: CASSLSPSGGATGELFF. DNA of the CDR3: TGCGCCAGCAGCTTGAGTCCTAGCGGGGGGGCCACCGGGGAGCTGTTTTTT.

This clonotype was detected ten times or more. The V gene is TRBV20-1, the J gene TRBJ1-2; 7 bases agree with TRBD1. The CDR3 has 13 residues. V lost 4 bases, J lost 4 bases, and 6 bases stayed unmatched. Germline CDR1 is DFQATT and CDR2 is SNEGSKA (reference sequence). The CDR3 DNA reads as TGCAGTGCTACGGGACAGAATCTCTATGGCTACACCTTC. Translation gives CSATGQNLYGYTF.

This clonotype was seen many times. The CDR3 sequence: CSADGTGGYEQYF. In nucleotides, the CDR3 is TGCAGTGCTGACGGCACCGGCGGCTACGAGCAGTACTTC. The V and J genes are TRBV20-1 and TRBJ2-7; D gene uncertain. Trimming took off 5 bases at V and 3 bases at J, with 14 bases between the two ends. This CDR3 region has 13 residues. CDR1 is DFQATT, CDR2 SNEGSKA, per germline (reference sequence).

In its sample, this clonotype was seen many times. The chain carries TRBV12-3 or TRBV12-4 and TRBJ1-1, with 8 bases fitting TRBD1. The CDR3 has 13 residues. The V segment lost 5 bases and the J segment 6 bases; nucleotides outside the gene matches: 5. CDR3 region: CASSRTGWSEAFF. The CDR3 DNA sequence: TGTGCCAGCAGTAGGACAGGGTGGTCTGAAGCTTTCTTT.